This passage covers 20 T cell receptor beta chains from one sample sequenced in a study of beta chain features in type 1 diabetes. Expressed TCRB transcripts got sequenced, as all isolated RNA was reverse transcribed. TCRdb's table, derived via immunoSEQ multiplex PCR, lists solely in-frame clones and lacks some. The table has 860,000 or so clones, 15% to 20% seen once. The sequencing sample was made of naive CD4+ T cells from blood. The receptors derive from a woman younger than 35 in good health.

A few counts support this clone. The J gene is TRBJ2-7, the V gene TRBV4-2; 8 bases map to TRBD1. V gave up 1 base and J gave up 1 base; unmatched junction bases: 6. Looked up from germline, CDR1 is LGHNA and CDR2 is YNFKEQ. The CDR3 consists of 16 residues. Here the CDR3 reads CASSQGQGAQSYEQYF. CDR3 in DNA: TGTGCCAGCAGCCAAGGGCAGGGGGCGCAATCCTACGAGCAGTACTTC.

This clone was detected only a few times. CDR3 sequence: CSVGERQGEQFF. CDR3 nucleotide sequence: TGCAGCGTTGGGGAGAGGCAGGGTGAGCAGTTCTTC. The rearrangement uses TRBV29-1 and TRBJ2-1; the D call may be TRBD1 or TRBD2 (5 bases each). Per the germline V gene, CDR1 is SQVTM and CDR2 is ANQGSEA. This CDR3 has 12 residues. Trimming removed 4 bases from V and 9 bases from J, with 13 bases in between.

The chain couples TRBV4-2 to TRBJ2-5; 15 bases match TRBD2. This CDR3 is built from 21 residues. V was clipped by 4 bases and J by 4 bases; unmatched bases: 19. Germline V gives CDR1 LGHNA, CDR2 YNFKEQ. DNA for the CDR3: TGTGCCAGCAGCCCAGGACTAGCGGGAGGGCCTGGTATTGTTCGGAGAGAGACCCAGTACTTC. It yields the protein CASSPGLAGGPGIVRRETQYF.

The gene calls are TRBV28 and TRBJ2-3, with TRBD2 identical over 9 bases. The trim removed 7 bases at V and 4 bases at J, leaving 6 bases unmatched. CDR1 is MDHEN, CDR2 SYDVKM, per germline. This CDR3 contains 14 residues. CDR3 sequence reads: CASKAIAGADTQYF. The CDR3 region has the DNA TGTGCCAGCAAGGCGATAGCGGGAGCAGATACGCAGTATTTT.

This clone showed up just a few times. The chain combines TRBV27 with TRBJ2-1; perhaps D is TRBD1 or TRBD2 (5 bases each). This CDR3 comprises 20 residues. Germline CDR1 is MNHEY and CDR2 is SMNVEV (reference sequence). V lost 3 bases and J 0 bases, leaving 24 bases between the germline ends. The CDR3 DNA is TGTGCCAGCAGTTTTGGTCCTCTAGCCAAGGGGATGAGCTCCTACAATGAGCAGTTCTTC. This translates into CASSFGPLAKGMSSYNEQFF.

This chain connects TRBV7-6 to TRBJ2-7; 7 nucleotides agree with TRBD2. The CDR3 is 19 amino acids. V trimming: 0 bases; J trimming: 3 bases; junction bases outside the gene matches: 17. Germline V gives CDR1 SGHVS, CDR2 FNYEAQ. CDR3 in amino acids: CASSLARGRKGLGGYEQYF. CDR3 bases: TGTGCCAGCAGCTTAGCTAGGGGACGGAAAGGACTAGGAGGCTACGAGCAGTACTTC.

The chain links TRBV6-5 to TRBJ2-1; 8 bases are a match to TRBD1. Trimming removed 5 bases from V and 15 bases from J; junction bases left unmatched: 9. Germline CDR1 and CDR2: MNHEY and SVGAGI. CDR3 size: 12 residues. CDR3 DNA sequence: TGTGCCAGCAGTCAACCGGGACAGGTGGGGTTCTTC. Its translation is CASSQPGQVGFF.

The rearrangement links TRBV4-2 to TRBJ2-1; 8 bases match TRBD2. Germline CDR1 and CDR2: LGHNA and YNFKEQ. The CDR3 is 16 residues long. The J segment lost 9 bases and the V segment lost 0 bases, leaving 10 bases of the junction unmatched. The CDR3 loop is CASSQDGGGLMGEQFF. The CDR3 nucleotides are TGTGCCAGCAGCCAAGACGGCGGGGGGCTGATGGGTGAGCAGTTCTTC.

The J gene is TRBJ2-5, the V gene TRBV7-9; D might be TRBD1 (6 bases). The CDR3 runs to 17 residues. The V gene's germline CDR1 is SEHNR and CDR2 FQNEAQ (reference sequence). V lost 4 bases to trimming and J lost 4 bases, with 22 bases between them. The CDR3 reads CASSSRQKEGTRETQYF. The CDR3 nucleotides read TGTGCCAGCAGCTCTCGGCAAAAGGAAGGGACACGAGAGACCCAGTACTTC.

This clone has a handful of counts. The J gene is TRBJ1-2, the V gene TRBV21-1. TRBV21-1 has pseudogene status. This CDR3 has 17 residues. The CDR3 DNA sequence: TGTGCCAGCAGCAAACCTTTGAGGAGAGGGGCCCCCTATGGCTACACCTTC. Its protein is CASSKPLRRGAPYGYTF.

V is TRBV7-2 and J is TRBJ1-5, with D perhaps TRBD1 (6 bases). V lost 5 bases, J lost 4 bases, and 21 bases lay in between. Per the germline V gene, CDR1 is SGHTA and CDR2 is FQGNSA. The CDR3 contains 17 residues. This CDR3 is CASSPRQDPGLNQPQHF. The CDR3 DNA follows: TGTGCCAGCAGCCCACGACAGGACCCGGGCCTGAATCAGCCCCAGCATTTT.

The gene calls are TRBV28 and TRBJ1-2; tentatively, D is TRBD1 (6 bases). The germline V and J ends were trimmed by 7 bases and 1 base, with 16 bases remaining between them. Germline V gene sequence: CDR1 MDHEN, CDR2 SYDVKM. CDR3 length: 15 amino acids. The CDR3 coding sequence is TGTGCCAGCACCTCACCGGGACACCATAACTATGGCTACACCTTC. Translating it yields CASTSPGHHNYGYTF.

The rearrangement uses TRBV6-5 and TRBJ1-2, with 8 bases fitting TRBD1. The CDR3 has 12 residues. Looked up from germline, CDR1 is MNHEY and CDR2 is SVGAGI. V shed 6 bases and J 11 bases; nucleotides not matched to a gene: 8. As DNA, the CDR3 is TGTGCCAGCAGCTTACAGGGGGGTTTTTACACCTTC. Translating gives CASSLQGGFYTF.

This clone was detected a few times. Within the sample, other DNA sequences also encode this same CDR3. This sequence joins TRBV4-2 and TRBJ2-6, with D perhaps matching TRBD1 (5 bases). CDR1 and CDR2 from the germline V gene are LGHNA and YNFKEQ. The CDR3 covers 15 residues. V shed 1 base and J shed 2 bases, with 6 bases lying between them. CDR3 DNA: TGTGCCAGCAGCCAAGCAGGGACTGGGGCCAACGTCCTGACTTTC. Translation gives CASSQAGTGANVLTF.

In its sample, this clone was seen a few times. This chain connects TRBV27 to TRBJ2-7; D perhaps matches TRBD1 (5 bases). The CDR3 totals 15 residues. V was pared by 6 bases and J by 3 bases, with 18 bases between. Germline CDR1 reads MNHEY; CDR2 reads SMNVEV (reference sequence). CDR3 DNA sequence: TGTGCCAGCAGAAATCGCGGCGTTAGGGGCTACGAGCAGTACTTC. This encodes CASRNRGVRGYEQYF.

This chain uses TRBV29-1 with TRBJ2-3, with D uncertain. V lost 7 bases and J 6 bases, leaving 20 bases between the germline ends. Germline-derived CDR1 and CDR2 are SQVTM and ANQGSEA. The CDR3 has 14 residues. DNA for the CDR3: TGCAGCGGGGGATTGACCATTAACAGTGATACGCAGTATTTT. This codes for CSGGLTINSDTQYF.

On this clone itself: It may be a read error: a sequence one base away is much more abundant. In the same sample, other DNA sequences code for this CDR3. This sequence joins TRBV7-2 and TRBJ2-1; D gene uncertain. Per the germline V gene, CDR1 is SGHTA and CDR2 is FQGNSA. The germline V and J ends were trimmed by 3 bases and 7 bases, with 4 bases remaining between them. The CDR3 extends over 11 amino acids. This CDR3 reads CASSFYNEQFF. The CDR3 nucleotides read TGTGCCAGCAGCTTTTATAATGAGCAGTTCTTC. Filled out from reference TRBV7-2 and TRBJ2-1, the complete variable domain reads GAGVSQSPSNKVTEKGKDVELRCDPISGHTALYWYRQSLGQGLEFLIYFQGNSAPDKSGLPSDRFSAERTGGSVSTLTIQRTQQEDSAVYLCASSFYNEQFFGPGTRLTVL.

This clone occurred once. The chain carries TRBV5-1 and TRBJ2-7, with 9 bases that match TRBD2. The ends lost 3 bases at V and 2 bases at J; junction bases unmatched: 9. This CDR3 has 16 residues. Germline values: CDR1 SGHRS, CDR2 YFSETQ. CDR3 in amino acids: CASSWRAGGQAYEQYF. The CDR3 DNA reads as TGCGCCAGCAGCTGGCGGGCGGGAGGGCAAGCCTACGAGCAGTACTTC.

This clone has a handful of counts. J is TRBJ1-1 and V is TRBV29-1; 9 bases match TRBD1. CDR1 and CDR2 from the germline V gene are SQVTM and ANQGSEA. This CDR3 has 16 amino acids. V lost 8 bases to trimming and J lost 3 bases; unmatched junction nucleotides: 16. The chain's CDR3 is CSTWALGQGIDTEAFF. CDR3 coding DNA: TGCAGCACCTGGGCCCTGGGACAGGGAATAGACACTGAAGCTTTCTTT. The complete variable domain, with remaining parts taken from reference TRBV29-1 and TRBJ1-1, reads SAVISQKPSRDICQRGTSLTIQCQVDSQVTMMFWYRQQPGQSLTLIATANQGSEATYESGFVIDKFPISRPNLTFSTLTVSNMSPEDSSIYLCSTWALGQGIDTEAFFGQGTRLTVV.

There are a few counts of this clone. This sequence joins TRBV9 and TRBJ2-1; 10 nucleotides agree with TRBD2. V lost 0 bases to trimming and J lost 6 bases; unmatched junction nucleotides: 3. This CDR3 is built from 15 residues. Germline lookup yields CDR1 SGDLS and CDR2 YYNGEE. The DNA for the CDR3 is TGTGCCAGCAGCGTAGTGGCTAGCGGGGGCAATGAGCAGTTCTTC. As protein: CASSVVASGGNEQFF.